These T cell receptor beta chains were read from a single sample in a study of cytomegalovirus exposure and HLA in healthy donors. The protocol was immunoSEQ multiplex PCR, while the TCRdb copy is restricted to in-frame clones and leaves out a portion. The sample shows fewer than 75,000 clones, and approximately 15% sits with its ten largest clones. Material for sequencing was PBMCs. These receptor sequences come from a boy aged 10-17 years in good health and CMV-seronegative. The CDR3 runs from the conserved cysteine through the conserved F or W. The D gene is left open where the match is weak.

v_call,j_call,cdr3_length,d_call,cdr3_nt,cdr3_aa
TRBV5-1,TRBJ2-3,14,-,TGCGCCAGCACCCAACCTCTAGAGGCAGATACGCAGTATTTT,CASTQPLEADTQYF
TRBV5-1,TRBJ2-1,17,TRBD2,TGCGCCAGCAGCTTGGGACGGACTAGCGAATCCTACAATGAGCAGTTCTTC,CASSLGRTSESYNEQFF
TRBV5-1,TRBJ2-5,15,TRBD1,TGCGCCAGCAGCAAGGGACAGGGGGCCCAAGAGACCCAGTACTTC,CASSKGQGAQETQYF
TRBV5-1,TRBJ1-4,13,-,TGCGCCAGCGCGGGGGGGCATGGTGAAAAACTGTTTTTT,CASAGGHGEKLFF
TRBV30,TRBJ1-1,14,-,TGTGCCTGGACCTGGGGGGGCCCCGGCACTGAAGCTTTCTTT,CAWTWGGPGTEAFF
TRBV5-5,TRBJ1-5,15,-,TGTGCCAGCAGGAGGGGAGGGGGGAACAATCAGCCCCAGCATTTT,CASRRGGGNNQPQHF
TRBV6-5,TRBJ2-7,13,TRBD1,TGTGCCAGCAGTTTAGGGACAGGGTACGAGCAGTACTTC,CASSLGTGYEQYF
TRBV19,TRBJ1-1,13,TRBD1,TGTGCCAGTATGGGGACAGGGAGGACTGAAGCTTTCTTT,CASMGTGRTEAFF
TRBV12-1,TRBJ2-1,15,-,TGTGCCAGCAGCCCCCCGGGACAGGGAAACAATGAGCAGTTCTTC,CASSPPGQGNNEQFF
TRBV19,TRBJ2-3,11,-,TGTGCCAGTAGTTTCGACATTAGACGGTATTTT,CASSFDIRRYF
TRBV27,TRBJ2-7,13,-,TGTGCCAGCGGATTGACAGCCTCCTACGAGCAGTACTTC,CASGLTASYEQYF
TRBV6-5,TRBJ2-3,14,TRBD2,TGTGCCAGCGCTAGGCAGCGGGACACAGATACGCAGTATTTT,CASARQRDTDTQYF
TRBV6-1,TRBJ1-5,15,-,TGTGCCAGCCGGGGGGCTGGGACGGGAAATCAGCCCCAGCATTTT,CASRGAGTGNQPQHF
TRBV7-9,TRBJ2-3,19,TRBD2,TGTGCCAGCAGCCCCCGGCAGCGGGAGGCCCCTGATAACACAGATACGCAGTATTTT,CASSPRQREAPDNTDTQYF
TRBV4-1,TRBJ2-7,16,TRBD2,TGCGCCAGCAGCCAAGATAGCGGGAGTCCCCACTACGAGCAGTACTTC,CASSQDSGSPHYEQYF
TRBV20-1,TRBJ1-4,11,-,TGCAGTGCAACGATCGGTGAAAAACTGTTTTTT,CSATIGEKLFF
TRBV4-3,TRBJ2-1,16,-,TGCGCCAGCAGCCAAGACGACCAGCGGCCCTACAATGAGCAGTTCTTC,CASSQDDQRPYNEQFF
TRBV5-1,TRBJ1-4,15,TRBD1,TGCGCCAGCAGCTTGGGCGGACAGGATAATGAAAAACTGTTTTTT,CASSLGGQDNEKLFF
TRBV30,TRBJ2-7,13,TRBD1,TGTGCCTGGTCCCGGGACAGCTCCTACGAGCAGTACTTC,CAWSRDSSYEQYF
TRBV19,TRBJ2-6,19,TRBD1,TGTGCCAGTAGTATACAGCCGGGACAGGGCGGGCCTGGGGCCAACGTCCTGACTTTC,CASSIQPGQGGPGANVLTF
TRBV5-1,TRBJ1-5,15,TRBD1,TGCGCCAGCAGCCTACAGACAGGGGTCGGTCAGCCCCAGCATTTT,CASSLQTGVGQPQHF
TRBV5-1,TRBJ1-4,13,-,TGCGCCAGCAGCTTGGCACTGGATGAAAAACTGTTTTTT,CASSLALDEKLFF
TRBV4-3,TRBJ2-7,17,-,TGCGCCAGCAGCCAGGCACTTACAGGGGGGGCTTCCTACGAGCAGTACTTC,CASSQALTGGASYEQYF
TRBV9,TRBJ1-2,13,-,TGTGCCAGTGAAGAACCGGGTGACTATGGCTACACCTTC,CASEEPGDYGYTF
TRBV10-3,TRBJ2-1,14,TRBD1,TGTGCCATGTCCCCGACAGGGAGCTACAATGAGCAGTTCTTC,CAMSPTGSYNEQFF
TRBV11-2,TRBJ2-3,17,TRBD1,TGTGCCAGCAGCCAAGAAGGGGGCGCCGGGTTCACAGATACGCAGTATTTT,CASSQEGGAGFTDTQYF
TRBV9,TRBJ2-5,17,-,TGTGCCAGCAGCGAAACTAACTCGCTACCTAGGGGAGAGACCCAGTACTTC,CASSETNSLPRGETQYF
TRBV5-1,TRBJ1-3,19,-,TGCGCCAGCAGCCCCTCCTTCGGGGGGGCAGGGAACTCTGGAAACACCATATATTTT,CASSPSFGGAGNSGNTIYF
TRBV25-1,TRBJ2-3,17,TRBD1,TGTGCCAGCAGCGCGTCCCAAACAGGGGCCCTCGCAGATACGCAGTATTTT,CASSASQTGALADTQYF
TRBV19,TRBJ1-2,12,TRBD1,TGTGCAGGTTCAGGGGGGTTCGATGGCTACACCTTC,CAGSGGFDGYTF
TRBV27,TRBJ2-5,14,-,TGTGCCAGCAGTTTATTCTGGGGGGAAGAGACCCAGTACTTC,CASSLFWGEETQYF
TRBV9,TRBJ2-5,15,-,TGTGCCAGCAGCCCCGGACTGTTAGATCAAGAGACCCAGTACTTC,CASSPGLLDQETQYF
TRBV11-2,TRBJ1-1,15,-,TGTGCCAGCAGACCCCAGGCAGGCATGAGTACTGAAGCTTTCTTT,CASRPQAGMSTEAFF
TRBV7-9,TRBJ2-7,16,TRBD1,TGTGCCAGCAGCGGATACGACAGGGGGGTTCCCTACGAGCAGTACTTC,CASSGYDRGVPYEQYF
TRBV5-1,TRBJ2-7,16,-,TGCGCCAGCAGCTTGGCCTTACGCGGGTCCTCCTACGAGCAGTACTTC,CASSLALRGSSYEQYF
TRBV6-6,TRBJ1-2,13,-,TGTGCCAGCAGGCCGCCGGGACAAGAGGGCTACACCTTC,CASRPPGQEGYTF
TRBV18,TRBJ2-7,13,-,TGTGCCAGCTCACCGGTCGACAGGCGCGAGCAGTACTTC,CASSPVDRREQYF
TRBV29-1,TRBJ2-3,13,-,TGCAGCGTAGTACACAGAACTGCAGATACGCAGTATTTT,CSVVHRTADTQYF
TRBV7-9,TRBJ2-7,15,-,TGTGCCAGCAGCTCGGGACAAGAAAGCTCCTACGAGCAGTACTTC,CASSSGQESSYEQYF
TRBV5-6,TRBJ2-7,12,-,TGTGCCAGCAACTCAGGCACCTACGAGCAGTACTTC,CASNSGTYEQYF